This is a list of T cell receptor beta chains from one sample in a study of beta chain features in type 1 diabetes. Generated by immunoSEQ multiplex PCR, the TCRdb table keeps only in-frame clones and is missing some. The repertoire holds some 45,000 clones, with roughly 70% as singletons. Sequenced: Tregs from blood. The receptors come from a woman between 18 and 29 years old with type 1 diabetes. Each CDR3 is given with its conserved first and last residue. Clone size is given for some rows only: seen once, a few or many times, or a class if the clone is expanded.

j_call	v_call	clone_size	cdr3_aa
TRBJ2-7	TRBV7-2	-	CASSLGTGSRYEQYF
TRBJ1-1	TRBV5-1	-	CASSPEGHGIYYTEAFF
TRBJ2-6	TRBV4-1	medium-sized	CASSRRQGLADSGANVLTF
TRBJ2-7	TRBV28	-	CASSLAGSYEQYF
TRBJ2-3	TRBV4-3	-	CASSQEPTASGRADTQYF
TRBJ2-3	TRBV7-2	-	CASSLITSGGNTQYF
TRBJ1-3	TRBV9	-	CASSAPGQINTIYF
TRBJ2-1	TRBV28	-	CASSSITSDRRTYNEQFF
TRBJ2-4	TRBV5-1	-	CASSLWLLAVGANIQYF
TRBJ2-1	TRBV9	-	CASSVLASRSYNEQFF
TRBJ1-4	TRBV10-3	few	CAASRGEKLFF
TRBJ2-7	TRBV11-2	once	CASSSQAGTRNRNEQYF
TRBJ2-5	TRBV4-3	-	CASSQRSGGPKTQYF
TRBJ2-5	TRBV10-3	few	CAISESNRQETQYF
TRBJ2-3	TRBV7-2	-	CASSLEQGHSTDTQYF